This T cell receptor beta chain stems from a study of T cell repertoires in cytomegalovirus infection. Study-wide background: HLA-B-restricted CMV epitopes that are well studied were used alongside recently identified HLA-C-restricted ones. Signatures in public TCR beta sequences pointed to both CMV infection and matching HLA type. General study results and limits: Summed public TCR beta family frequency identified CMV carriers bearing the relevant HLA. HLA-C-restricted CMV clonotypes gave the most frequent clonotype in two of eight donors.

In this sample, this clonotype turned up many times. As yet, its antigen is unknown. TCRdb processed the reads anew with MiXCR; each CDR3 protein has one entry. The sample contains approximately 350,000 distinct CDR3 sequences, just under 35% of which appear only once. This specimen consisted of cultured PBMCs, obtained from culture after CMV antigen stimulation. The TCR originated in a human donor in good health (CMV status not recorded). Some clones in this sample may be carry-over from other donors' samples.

The chain's CDR3 is CASSPTGASGDTQYF. Here the CDR3 DNA reads TGTGCCAGCAGCCCAACCGGGGCTAGTGGAGATACGCAGTATTTT. This chain links TRBV7-6 with TRBJ2-3; D assignment may be TRBD1 or TRBD2 (5 bases each). CDR3 size: 15 residues. CDR1 and CDR2 (germline): SGHVS, FNYEAQ. V lost 5 bases, J lost 5 bases, and 17 bases lay in between.